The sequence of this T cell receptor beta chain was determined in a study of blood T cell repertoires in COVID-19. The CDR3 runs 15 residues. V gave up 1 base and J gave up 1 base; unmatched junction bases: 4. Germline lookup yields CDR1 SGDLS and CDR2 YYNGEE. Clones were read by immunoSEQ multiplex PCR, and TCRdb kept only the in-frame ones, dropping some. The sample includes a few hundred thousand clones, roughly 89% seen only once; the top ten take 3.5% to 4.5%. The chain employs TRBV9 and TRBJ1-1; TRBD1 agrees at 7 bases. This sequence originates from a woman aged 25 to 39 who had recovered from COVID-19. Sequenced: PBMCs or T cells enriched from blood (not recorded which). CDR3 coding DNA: TGTGCCAGCAGCGTACAGGGGGTCAAGAACACTGAAGCTTTCTTT. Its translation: CASSVQGVKNTEAFF.